This T cell receptor beta chain stems from a study of persistence of HIV-infected CD4 T cells. The wider study: Anti-CD3/anti-CD28 stimulation activated a higher proportion of cells than antigen stimulation, with lower memory fraction.

Trimming took 6 bases from V and 5 from J, leaving 16 bases between them. Germline V gene data show CDR1 as MNHEY and CDR2 as SMNVEV (reference sequence). The length of the CDR3 is 14 residues. Notes on this clone: What it binds is not known.

Points from the study as a whole: Rare CMV-responding cells carrying HIV-1 proviruses were not analyzed separately for TCR.

The libraries were made with immunoSEQ version 4 in survey mode. Each sample used up to 1 ug genomic DNA diluted to around 10 ng/uL. Measured with immunoSEQ multiplex PCR; TCRdb has only the in-frame clones, and not every one. The sample contains tens of thousands of clones, approximately 90% of which appear only once. Anti-CD3/anti-CD28 beads served as a nonspecific positive control stimulus. Sorting of responding CD4+ T cells relied on upregulated CD40 ligand together with CD69. This TCR came from an adult woman with HIV who was CMV-seropositive. The sequenced sample was CD4+ T cells sorted from PBMCs after roughly 17-hour stimulation, obtained from a patient who received antiretroviral therapy. The chain couples TRBV27 to TRBJ1-1, with unresolved D. The CDR3 region is CASRISSIQTEAFF. The CDR3 region has the DNA TGTGCCAGCAGGATTTCGAGTATTCAGACTGAAGCTTTCTTT.